This T cell receptor (beta chain) comes out of a study of PD-1 blockade in mismatch repair-deficient tumors. Germline V gene lookup returns CDR1 LGHNT and CDR2 FRNRAP. CDR3 length: 15 residues. Trimming stripped 5 bases from V and 4 bases from J, with 14 bases between. Clones were sequenced by immunoSEQ multiplex PCR, and TCRdb holds only the in-frame ones, with some missing. The sample shows 120,000 or so clones, more than 85% of them seen only once. The V and J genes are TRBV12-5 and TRBJ1-4; no definite D call. The sequence was collected from an adult with mismatch repair-deficient cancer. The sequenced sample was peripheral blood, obtained 44 weeks after starting pembrolizumab. CDR3 nucleotides: TGTGCTAGTGGTCTACCCGCAACGGGTAATGAAAAACTGTTTTTT. This gives the protein CASGLPATGNEKLFF.